This is a list of T cell receptor beta chains from one sample in a study of cytomegalovirus exposure and HLA in healthy donors. The protocol was immunoSEQ multiplex PCR, while the TCRdb copy is restricted to in-frame clones and leaves out a portion. This sample has 140,000 to 150,000 clones, with roughly three quarters found just once. Sequencing was carried out using PBMCs. The receptors derive from a woman in her 40s in good health and CMV-seronegative. Both conserved end residues are part of each CDR3. Each record gives: J gene, V gene, CDR3 protein.

>TRBJ1-6|TRBV5-1
CASSFQSGTGGSPLHF
>TRBJ1-6|TRBV6-1
CASSEGPPLHF
>TRBJ2-7|TRBV7-9
CASSFIRAPGSYEQYF
>TRBJ1-6|TRBV5-1
CASSLAGDGSYNSPLHF
>TRBJ2-7|TRBV5-4
CASSRDLSGQAYEQYF
>TRBJ1-5|TRBV10-3
CAISTKQGVNQPQHF
>TRBJ1-2|TRBV19
CASTPVNRRAYGYTF
>TRBJ1-1|TRBV6-5
CASSYLTGLEAFF
>TRBJ1-2|TRBV30
CAWSPRTADNYGYTF
>TRBJ1-2|TRBV5-6
CASSLAGVNYGYTF
>TRBJ1-1|TRBV5-1
CASSGDFLSLNTEAFF
>TRBJ1-3|TRBV7-2
CASSLNSGHGLNTIYF
>TRBJ1-5|TRBV6-1
CASTDISNQPQHF
>TRBJ2-5|TRBV6-1
CASSVFHTGAQETQYF
>TRBJ1-1|TRBV15
CATSRQVLNTEAFF
>TRBJ2-7|TRBV7-8
CASSLVHLGGEQYF
>.|TRBV6-5
CASSLAGGDLYEQYF
>TRBJ1-3|TRBV9
CASSVDTGSGNTIYF
>TRBJ1-2|TRBV5-1
CASSLGQSTANYGYTF
>TRBJ1-2|TRBV2
CASSEAGTGSGYGYTF
>TRBJ1-3|TRBV10-2
CASSEHPGQISGNTIYF
>TRBJ2-1|TRBV15
CATSSRASEQFF
>TRBJ2-1|TRBV30
CAWSRSYEQFF
>TRBJ1-5|TRBV19
CASIPTGGPFFQPQHF
>TRBJ1-3|TRBV30
CAWSPMASGNTIYF
>TRBJ2-4|TRBV2
CASGEGQGGIQYF
>TRBJ1-5|TRBV30
CAWDRPNQPQHF
>TRBJ1-2|TRBV6-5
CASTSSGSYGYTF
>TRBJ1-1|TRBV2
CASEGRPNTEAFF
>TRBJ1-3|TRBV19
CASTWDSSYGSGNTIYF
>TRBJ2-1|TRBV4-1
CASSQGNIAGGKQFF
>TRBJ1-2|TRBV19
CASSIPTYRDRKRTGGYTF
>TRBJ2-2|TRBV19
CAIGWGDRRERVNTGELFF
>TRBJ1-6|TRBV7-8
CASSQARGRNSPLHF
>TRBJ1-2|TRBV28
CASSSGQGSYGYTF
>TRBJ2-6|TRBV9
CASSVGTQLRSGANVLTF
>TRBJ2-5|TRBV18
CASSRSFRTVKETQYF
>TRBJ2-7|TRBV7-9
CASSLVYGRAVYEQYF
>TRBJ2-7|TRBV2
CAGFPLTSGLGATYEQYF
>TRBJ2-7|TRBV28
CASSLAGASYEQYF
>TRBJ1-1|TRBV29-1
CSVEDRGPGTDTEAFF
>TRBJ2-1|TRBV10-2
CASSDRQGSGYNEQFF
>TRBJ1-4|TRBV6-6
CASSVAGTGTEKLFF
>TRBJ1-1|TRBV27
CASGGQGATEAFF